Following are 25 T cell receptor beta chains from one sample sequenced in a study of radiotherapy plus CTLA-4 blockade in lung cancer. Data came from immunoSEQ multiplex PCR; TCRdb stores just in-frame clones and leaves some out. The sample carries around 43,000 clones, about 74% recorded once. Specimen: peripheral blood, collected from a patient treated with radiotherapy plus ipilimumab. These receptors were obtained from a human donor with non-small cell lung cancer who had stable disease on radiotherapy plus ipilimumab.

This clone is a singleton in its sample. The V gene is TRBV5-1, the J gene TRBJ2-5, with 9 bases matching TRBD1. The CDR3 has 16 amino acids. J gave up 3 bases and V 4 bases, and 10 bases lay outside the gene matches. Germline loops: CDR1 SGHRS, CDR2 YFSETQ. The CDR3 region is CASSQGLRTGEETQYF. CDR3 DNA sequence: TGCGCCAGCAGCCAGGGCCTCCGGACAGGGGAAGAGACCCAGTACTTC. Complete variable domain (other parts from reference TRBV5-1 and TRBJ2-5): KAGVTQTPRYLIKTRGQQVTLSCSPISGHRSVSWYQQTPGQGLQFLFEYFSETQRNKGNFPGRFSGRQFSNSRSEMNVSTLELGDSALYLCASSQGLRTGEETQYFGPGTRLLVL.

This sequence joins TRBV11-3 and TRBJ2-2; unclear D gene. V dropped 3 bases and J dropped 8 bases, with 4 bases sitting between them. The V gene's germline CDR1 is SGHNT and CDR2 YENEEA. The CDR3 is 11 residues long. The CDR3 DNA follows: TGTGCCAGCAGCTTTCGGGGGGAGCTGTTTTTT. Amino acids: CASSFRGELFF.

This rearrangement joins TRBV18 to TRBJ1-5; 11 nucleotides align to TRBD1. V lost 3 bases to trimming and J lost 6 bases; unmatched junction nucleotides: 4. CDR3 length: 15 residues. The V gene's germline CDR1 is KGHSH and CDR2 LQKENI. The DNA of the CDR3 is TGTGCCAGCTCACCGGGACAGGGGGGAAGTCAGCCCCAGCATTTT. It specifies CASSPGQGGSQPQHF.

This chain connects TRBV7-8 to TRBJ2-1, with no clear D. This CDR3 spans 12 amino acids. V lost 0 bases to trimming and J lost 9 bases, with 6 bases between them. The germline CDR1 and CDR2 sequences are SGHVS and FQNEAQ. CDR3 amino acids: CASSLAGLEQFF. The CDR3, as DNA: TGTGCCAGCAGCTTAGCTGGCCTTGAGCAGTTCTTC.

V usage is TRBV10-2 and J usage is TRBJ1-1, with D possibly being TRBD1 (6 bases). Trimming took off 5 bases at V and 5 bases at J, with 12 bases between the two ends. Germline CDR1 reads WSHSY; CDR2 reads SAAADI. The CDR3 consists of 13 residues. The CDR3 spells CASSSGEGTEAFF. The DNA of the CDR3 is TGCGCCAGCAGTTCAGGGGAGGGAACTGAAGCTTTCTTT.

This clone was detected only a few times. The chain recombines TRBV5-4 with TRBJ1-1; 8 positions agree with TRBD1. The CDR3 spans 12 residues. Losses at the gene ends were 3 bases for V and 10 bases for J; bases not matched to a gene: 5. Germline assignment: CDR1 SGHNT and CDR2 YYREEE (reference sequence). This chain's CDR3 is CASSSRTGRAFF. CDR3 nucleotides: TGTGCCAGCAGCTCCCGGACAGGGAGAGCTTTCTTT. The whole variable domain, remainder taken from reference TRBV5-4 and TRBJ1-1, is ETGVTQSPTHLIKTRGQQVTLRCSSQSGHNTVSWYQQALGQGPQFIFQYYREEENGRGNFPPRFSGLQFPNYSSELNVNALELDDSALYLCASSSRTGRAFFGQGTRLTVV.

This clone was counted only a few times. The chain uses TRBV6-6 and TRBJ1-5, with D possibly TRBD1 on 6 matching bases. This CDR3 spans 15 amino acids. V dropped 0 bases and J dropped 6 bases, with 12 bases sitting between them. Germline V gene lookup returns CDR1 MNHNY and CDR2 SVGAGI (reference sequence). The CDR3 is CASSYSMVGGQPQHF. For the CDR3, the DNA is TGTGCCAGCAGTTACTCGATGGTAGGGGGTCAGCCCCAGCATTTT.

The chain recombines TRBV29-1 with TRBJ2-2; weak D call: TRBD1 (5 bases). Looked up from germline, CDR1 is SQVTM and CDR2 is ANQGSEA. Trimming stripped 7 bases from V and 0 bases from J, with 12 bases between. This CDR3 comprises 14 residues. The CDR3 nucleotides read TGCAGCGCCGGGTTAGGGGCGAACACCGGGGAGCTGTTTTTT. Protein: CSAGLGANTGELFF.

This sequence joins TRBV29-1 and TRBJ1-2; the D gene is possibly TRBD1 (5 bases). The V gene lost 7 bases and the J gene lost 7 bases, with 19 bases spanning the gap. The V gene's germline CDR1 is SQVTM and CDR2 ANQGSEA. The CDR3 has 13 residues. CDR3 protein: CSAPFGQGRGYTF. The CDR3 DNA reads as TGCAGCGCCCCGTTTGGGCAGGGTCGTGGCTACACCTTC.

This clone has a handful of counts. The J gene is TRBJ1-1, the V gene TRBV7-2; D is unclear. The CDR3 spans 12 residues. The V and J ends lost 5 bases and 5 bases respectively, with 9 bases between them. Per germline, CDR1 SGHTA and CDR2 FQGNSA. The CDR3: CASSHGNTEAFF. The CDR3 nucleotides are TGTGCCAGCAGCCACGGGAATACTGAAGCTTTCTTT.

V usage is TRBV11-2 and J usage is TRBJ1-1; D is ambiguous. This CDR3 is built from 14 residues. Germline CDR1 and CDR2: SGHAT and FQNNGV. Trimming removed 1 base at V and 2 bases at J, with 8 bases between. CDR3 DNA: TGTGCCAGCAGCTTAGTAGGAGGTAACACTGAAGCTTTCTTT. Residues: CASSLVGGNTEAFF.

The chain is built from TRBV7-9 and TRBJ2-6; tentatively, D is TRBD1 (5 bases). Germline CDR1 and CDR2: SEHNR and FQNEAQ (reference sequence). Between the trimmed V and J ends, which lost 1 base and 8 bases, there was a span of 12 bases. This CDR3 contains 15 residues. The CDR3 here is CASSLGQGMTNVLTF. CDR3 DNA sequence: TGTGCCAGCAGCTTAGGGCAGGGAATGACCAACGTCCTGACTTTC.

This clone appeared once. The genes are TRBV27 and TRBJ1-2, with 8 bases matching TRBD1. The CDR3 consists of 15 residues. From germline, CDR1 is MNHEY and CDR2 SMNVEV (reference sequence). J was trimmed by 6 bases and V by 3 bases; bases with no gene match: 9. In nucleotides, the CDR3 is TGTGCCAGCAGTTTTCATGCGGACAGGGCGAATGGCTACACCTTC. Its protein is CASSFHADRANGYTF.

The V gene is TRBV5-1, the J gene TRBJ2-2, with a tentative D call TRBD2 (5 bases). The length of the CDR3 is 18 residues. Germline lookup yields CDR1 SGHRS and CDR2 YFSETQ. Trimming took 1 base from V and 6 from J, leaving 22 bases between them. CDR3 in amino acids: CASSLQPDYTTFAGELFF. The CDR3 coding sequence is TGCGCCAGCAGCTTGCAACCCGACTATACGACGTTTGCCGGGGAGCTGTTTTTT.

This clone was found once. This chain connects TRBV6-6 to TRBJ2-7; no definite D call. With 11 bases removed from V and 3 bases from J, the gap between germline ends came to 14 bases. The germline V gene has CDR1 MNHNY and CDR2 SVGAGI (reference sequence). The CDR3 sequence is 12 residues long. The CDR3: CAVRTDDYEQYF. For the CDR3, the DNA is TGTGCCGTACGAACAGACGACTACGAGCAGTACTTC.

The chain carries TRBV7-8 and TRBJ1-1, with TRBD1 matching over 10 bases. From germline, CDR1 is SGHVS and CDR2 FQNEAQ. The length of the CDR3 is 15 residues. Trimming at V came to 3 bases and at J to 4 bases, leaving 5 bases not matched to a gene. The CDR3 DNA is TGTGCCAGCAGCTTGAGGACAGGGGGAAGCACTGAAGCTTTCTTT. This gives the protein CASSLRTGGSTEAFF.

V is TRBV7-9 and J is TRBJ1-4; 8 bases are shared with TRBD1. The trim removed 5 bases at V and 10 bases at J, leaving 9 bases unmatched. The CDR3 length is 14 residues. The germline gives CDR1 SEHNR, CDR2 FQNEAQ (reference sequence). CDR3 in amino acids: CASSPDREGGKLFF. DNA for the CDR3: TGTGCCAGCAGCCCGGACAGGGAGGGAGGAAAACTGTTTTTT.

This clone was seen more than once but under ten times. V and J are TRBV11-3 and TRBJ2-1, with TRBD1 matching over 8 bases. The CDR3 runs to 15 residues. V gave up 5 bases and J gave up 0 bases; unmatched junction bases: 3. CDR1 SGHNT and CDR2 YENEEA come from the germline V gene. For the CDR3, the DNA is TGTGCCAGCAGCCCCGGGACAGGCTCCTACAATGAGCAGTTCTTC. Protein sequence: CASSPGTGSYNEQFF.

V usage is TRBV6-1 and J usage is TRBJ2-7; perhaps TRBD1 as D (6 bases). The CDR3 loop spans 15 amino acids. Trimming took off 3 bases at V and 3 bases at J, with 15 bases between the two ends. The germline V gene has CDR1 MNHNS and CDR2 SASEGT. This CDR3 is CASSDPGHTGYEQYF. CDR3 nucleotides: TGTGCCAGCAGTGATCCGGGACACACAGGCTACGAGCAGTACTTC.

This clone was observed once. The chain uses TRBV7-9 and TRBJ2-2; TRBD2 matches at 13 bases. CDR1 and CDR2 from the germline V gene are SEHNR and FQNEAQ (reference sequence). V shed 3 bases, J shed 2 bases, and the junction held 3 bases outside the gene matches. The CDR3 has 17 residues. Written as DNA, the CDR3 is TGTGCCAGCAGCTTGAAGGGACTAGCGGGAAACACCGGGGAGCTGTTTTTT. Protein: CASSLKGLAGNTGELFF.

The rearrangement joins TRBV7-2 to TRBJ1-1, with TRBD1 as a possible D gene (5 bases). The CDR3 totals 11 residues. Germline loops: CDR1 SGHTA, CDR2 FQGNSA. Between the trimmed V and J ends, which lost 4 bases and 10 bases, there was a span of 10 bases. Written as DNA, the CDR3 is TGTGCCAGCAGCTACGACAGATTAGCTTTCTTT. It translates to CASSYDRLAFF.

CDR3 DNA sequence: TGTGCCAGTAGGGGCGGACAGGGGAATAATTCACCCCTCCACTTT. Amino acid sequence: CASRGGQGNNSPLHF. The chain links TRBV19 to TRBJ1-6; 9 bases agree with TRBD1. CDR3 length equals 15 residues. V shed 6 bases, J shed 5 bases, and the junction held 5 bases outside the gene matches. Looked up from germline, CDR1 is LNHDA and CDR2 is SQIVND (reference sequence).

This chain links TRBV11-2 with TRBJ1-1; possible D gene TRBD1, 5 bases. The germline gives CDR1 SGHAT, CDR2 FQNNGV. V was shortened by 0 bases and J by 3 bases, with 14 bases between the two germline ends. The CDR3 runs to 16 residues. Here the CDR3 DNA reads TGTGCCAGCAGCTTAGATAATGGGGGGTGGTACACTGAAGCTTTCTTT. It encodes CASSLDNGGWYTEAFF. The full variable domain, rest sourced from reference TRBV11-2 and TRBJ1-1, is EAGVAQSPRYKIIEKRQSVAFWCNPISGHATLYWYQQILGQGPKLLIQFQNNGVVDDSQLPKDRFSAERLKGVDSTLKIQPAKLEDSAVYLCASSLDNGGWYTEAFFGQGTRLTVV.

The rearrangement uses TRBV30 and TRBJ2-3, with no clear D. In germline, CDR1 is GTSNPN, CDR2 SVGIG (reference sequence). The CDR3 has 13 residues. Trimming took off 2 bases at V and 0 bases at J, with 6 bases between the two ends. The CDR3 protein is CAWSTVSTDTQYF. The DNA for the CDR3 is TGTGCCTGGAGTACTGTGAGCACAGATACGCAGTATTTT.

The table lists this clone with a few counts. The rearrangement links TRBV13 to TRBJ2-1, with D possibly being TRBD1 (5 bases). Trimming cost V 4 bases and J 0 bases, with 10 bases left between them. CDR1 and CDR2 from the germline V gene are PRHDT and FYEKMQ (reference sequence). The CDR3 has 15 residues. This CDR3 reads CASSSLTASYNEQFF. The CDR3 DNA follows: TGTGCCAGCAGCTCCCTGACAGCCTCCTACAATGAGCAGTTCTTC.